This paragraph covers one T cell receptor beta chain sequence. The sample originates from a study of blood T cell repertoires in COVID-19. The wider study: Some COVID-19 samples were acute and others convalescent; all came from the United States, Italy and Spain. Nucleic acid was either cDNA or gDNA, and it came from T cells, B-cell-depleted T cells, or PBMCs.

Study processing details: Cell counts per sample came from amplifying reference gene primers. TCRdb's copy holds only in-frame clones and misses some; the assay was immunoSEQ multiplex PCR. V, J and clone size derive from that table, while D and trimming were established from the DNA sequence. The sample holds some 50,000 clones, roughly 87% seen once. In germline, CDR1 is MGHRA, CDR2 YSYEKL. This CDR3 is built from 16 residues. J was trimmed by 3 bases and V by 4 bases; bases with no gene match: 4. Source material: peripheral blood. The V and J genes are TRBV4-1 and TRBJ2-1, with 12 bases matching TRBD2. This receptor was obtained from a middle-aged man with active COVID-19. The CDR3: CASSLRLAGVYNEQFF. In DNA, the CDR3 is TGCGCCAGCAGCCTGCGACTAGCGGGAGTCTACAATGAGCAGTTCTTC.